The present T cell receptor beta chain was sequenced within a study of T cell responses to AZD1222 COVID-19 vaccine. Study results and limitations: Spike was spanned by vaccine-associated CD4 TCRs, which were dominant at 160-218 and 743-854.

This CDR3 is 13 amino acids long. The germline V and J ends were trimmed by 4 bases and 0 bases, with 6 bases remaining between them. The germline CDR1 and CDR2 sequences are MGHDK and SYGVNS. Sequencing was performed with immunoSEQ multiplex PCR; in TCRdb, only in-frame clones are kept and a portion is missing. The repertoire holds 90,000 to 100,000 clones, about nine tenths seen once, with about 15% in the top ten. As for this clone: What it binds is unknown.

This sequence was found in an adult who received the AZD1222 COVID-19 vaccine. The material sequenced was peripheral blood, taken 28 days after the second AZD1222 dose. The chain combines TRBV25-1 with TRBJ1-1; possible D gene TRBD1, 6 bases. The CDR3 nucleotides read TGTGCCAGCAGTGCAGGGGTGAACACTGAAGCTTTCTTT. Amino acids: CASSAGVNTEAFF.